This T cell receptor beta chain was sequenced for a study of vaccination effects on CD4 cells after COVID-19. Regarding the study as a whole: In the study, convalescent patients were few, and early post-infection timepoints were absent.

The ViraFEST assay expanded antigen-specific CD4+ T cells with viral peptide pools before sequencing. After roughly 11 days in culture, the CD4+ T cells were isolated. The healthy vaccine recipients, who had no prior SARS-CoV-2 infection, showed negative nucleocapsid antibodies. On day 3 and again on day 7, half the medium was replaced with IL-2 medium. The V gene end was trimmed by 6 bases and the J gene end by 7 bases; junction bases not matched to a gene: 11. Germline V lookup: CDR1 MDHEN, CDR2 SYDVKM. This CDR3 has 15 residues. Profiling relied on immunoSEQ multiplex PCR, and the TCRdb table lists in-frame clones only, not all of them. The sample shows some 77,000 clones, approximately 70% of them seen only once. Regarding this clone: Its cognate antigen is unknown.

The genes are TRBV28 and TRBJ1-4; 7 nucleotides align to TRBD1. Sequencing was performed on CD4+ T cells from PBMCs cultured with HCoV-OC43 spike peptides, taken before COVID-19 vaccination. Stated subset: HCoV-OC43 spike overlapping peptide pool stimulation. The sequence came from a human donor who received a COVID-19 vaccine. The CDR3 loop reads CASSRRGLVGEKLFF. CDR3 sequence (DNA): TGTGCCAGCAGCAGGAGGGGGCTGGTCGGTGAAAAACTGTTTTTT. Combining the CDR3 with reference TRBV28 and TRBJ1-4 gives the whole variable domain DVKVTQSSRYLVKRTGEKVFLECVQDMDHENMFWYRQDPGLGLRLIYFSYDVKMKEKGDIPEGYSVSREKKERFSLILESASTNQTSMYLCASSRRGLVGEKLFFGSGTQLSVL.